A single sample is the source of the 14 T cell receptor beta chains below, sequenced in a study of T cells after yellow fever vaccination. One entry per CDR3 protein, called by TCRdb with MiXCR from the 5' RACE reads. Among over 300,000 distinct CDR3 sequences listed, roughly 4.3% were seen once. The sequences come from PBMCs, collected 5 days after the yellow fever booster vaccination. These receptors were collected from a man aged 18 to 30 who received the YFV17D yellow fever vaccine.

This clonotype has only a few counts. The V gene is TRBV11-2, the J gene TRBJ2-1; no clear D. Trimming shortened V by 5 bases and J by 9 bases, and 17 bases separated the two germline ends. This CDR3 region has 14 residues. CDR1 is SGHAT, CDR2 FQNNGV, per germline. The chain's CDR3 is CASSVNWGWGEQFF. CDR3 DNA: TGTGCCAGCAGCGTCAACTGGGGTTGGGGTGAGCAGTTCTTC.

J is TRBJ1-3 and V is TRBV7-9; D call uncertain. V shed 2 bases and J shed 4 bases, with 6 bases lying between them. Germline V lookup: CDR1 SEHNR, CDR2 FQNEAQ (reference sequence). The CDR3 spans 13 residues. Here the CDR3 reads CASSLNQGNTIYF. CDR3 coding DNA: TGTGCCAGCAGCTTAAACCAGGGAAACACCATATATTTT.

In its sample, this clonotype was seen a few times. J is TRBJ1-1 and V is TRBV12-3 or TRBV12-4; tentatively, D is TRBD1 (6 bases). The CDR3 length is 15 residues. V was shortened by 4 bases and J by 11 bases, with 23 bases between the two germline ends. The CDR3 protein is CASSSGTSGYTKAFF. The CDR3 DNA reads as TGTGCCAGCAGTTCCGGGACATCCGGATATACTAAGGCTTTCTTT.

The chain couples TRBV2 to TRBJ2-3; 10 nucleotides match TRBD2. The CDR3 consists of 19 residues. In germline, CDR1 is SNHLY, CDR2 FYNNEI. J was trimmed by 5 bases and V by 6 bases; bases with no gene match: 20. The CDR3 DNA follows: TGTGCCAGCAGCCACGACTTAGCGGGGGGTCCCGGGGGCAAAGATACGCAGTATTTT. It codes for CASSHDLAGGPGGKDTQYF.

This clonotype was found many times. V gene TRBV5-5 combines with J gene TRBJ2-4, with D possibly being TRBD1 or TRBD2 (6 bases each). Germline CDR1 reads SGHKS; CDR2 reads YYEKEE (reference sequence). The V end was cut by 0 bases, the J end by 15 bases, with 13 bases between. This CDR3 comprises 12 residues. Here the CDR3 DNA reads TGTGCCAGCAGCTTGGAAGTCGGGGGCCCGTACTTC. Protein: CASSLEVGGPYF.

This clonotype has only a few counts. The chain links TRBV20-1 to TRBJ1-2; 8 nucleotides align to TRBD1. CDR1 and CDR2 from the germline V gene are DFQATT and SNEGSKA (reference sequence). V shed 5 bases, J shed 6 bases, and the junction held 5 bases outside the gene matches. This CDR3 has 12 residues. CDR3: CSAPDRAHGYTF. CDR3 DNA sequence: TGCAGTGCTCCGGACAGGGCTCATGGCTACACCTTC.

This clonotype has at least ten counts. V gene TRBV24-1 combines with J gene TRBJ2-1, with 9 bases aligning to TRBD1. J gave up 15 bases and V 2 bases, and 4 bases lay outside the gene matches. Looked up from germline, CDR1 is KGHDR and CDR2 is SFDVKD. CDR3 size: 12 residues. CDR3 nucleotides: TGTGCCACCAGTGATTCGGACAGGGGCCCGTTCTTC. Translation gives CATSDSDRGPFF.

This clonotype has ten or more counts. V usage is TRBV6-5 and J usage is TRBJ2-1, with 7 bases aligning to TRBD2. Germline lookup yields CDR1 MNHEY and CDR2 SVGAGI. With 6 bases clipped from V and 10 bases from J, the junction kept 3 bases outside the gene matches. The CDR3 is 11 residues long. For the CDR3, the DNA is TGTGCCAGCAGAACTAGCGTCGAGCAGTTCTTC. Protein: CASRTSVEQFF.

This clonotype was seen repeatedly, ten times or more. V usage is TRBV5-1 and J usage is TRBJ1-1; D is undetermined. V was shortened by 0 bases and J by 1 base, with 10 bases between the two germline ends. Germline CDR1 is SGHRS and CDR2 is YFSETQ. The CDR3 spans 15 residues. CDR3 DNA sequence: TGCGCCAGCAGCTTGGTCGGAGGATGGAACACTGAAGCTTTCTTT. Amino acids: CASSLVGGWNTEAFF.

This clonotype was counted ten times or more. This chain connects TRBV6-5 to TRBJ2-7; perhaps TRBD1 as D (5 bases). V was pared by 6 bases and J by 0 bases, with 9 bases between. The CDR3 is 13 residues long. In germline, CDR1 is MNHEY, CDR2 SVGAGI. The CDR3 protein is CASSPQGSYEQYF. As DNA, the CDR3 is TGTGCCAGCAGCCCCCAGGGCTCCTACGAGCAGTACTTC.

The chain links TRBV4-3 to TRBJ2-1; TRBD2 matches at 10 bases. The CDR3 runs 18 residues. V trimming: 1 base; J trimming: 2 bases; junction bases outside the gene matches: 8. CDR1 and CDR2 from the germline V gene are LGHNA and YSLEER. DNA of the CDR3: TGCGCCAGCAGCCAAGCCCCAATAGCGGGGGGCCCCTACAATGAGCAGTTCTTC. It encodes CASSQAPIAGGPYNEQFF.

This clonotype was seen a few times. V is TRBV10-3 and J is TRBJ2-5, with a tentative D call TRBD2 (6 bases). Looked up from germline, CDR1 is ENHRY and CDR2 is SYGVKD. This CDR3 has 16 amino acids. The V end lost 3 bases, the J end lost 0 bases, and 14 bases lay between the germline ends. CDR3 in DNA: TGTGCCATCAGTGAAAACGGGGCGGGGTACCAAGAGACCCAGTACTTC. Translating it yields CAISENGAGYQETQYF.

The J gene is TRBJ2-3, the V gene TRBV6-5, with D unresolved. The germline V gene has CDR1 MNHEY and CDR2 SVGAGI. Trimming took off 0 bases at V and 1 base at J, with 17 bases between the two ends. The CDR3 is made up of 18 amino acids. CDR3: CASSYSAPTGEGTDTQYF. As DNA, the CDR3 is TGTGCCAGCAGTTACTCTGCCCCCACGGGCGAGGGCACAGATACGCAGTATTTT.

This chain links TRBV6-5 with TRBJ1-2; 8 nucleotides agree with TRBD1. Unmatched junction bases numbered 9, after V lost 5 bases and J lost 4 bases. Germline loops: CDR1 MNHEY, CDR2 SVGAGI. This CDR3 has 15 amino acids. CDR3 protein: CASSQGTGLSYGYTF. In DNA, the CDR3 is TGTGCCAGCAGTCAAGGGACAGGTTTGAGCTATGGCTACACCTTC.